This entry lists 4 T cell receptor beta chains sequenced from one sample in a study of Ad26.COV2.S vaccination and SARS-CoV-2 variants (dated by TCRdb to 2020 to 2023). Library preparation employed the immunoSEQ multiplex PCR assay. TCRdb mirrors the immuneACCESS table, restricted to in-frame sequences. Some clones are absent from its copies; in checked studies, under half trace to an unresolved V gene, and the reason for the others is unknown. The sample records about 350,000 clones, roughly 87% of which are singletons. Around 3.6% of the sample is held by the ten biggest clonotypes. The label giving this sample's treatment or condition can be read as: about 20 received Ad26.COV2.S at low or high dose, single or two shots; roughly 5 received placebo; per-sample allocation not given. For vaccine and placebo recipients, the sequenced repertoires came from samples collected on day 63 after the first injection.

Material: peripheral blood, obtained in a trial of Ad26.COV2.S vaccine versus placebo. The origin of the receptors is a person between 18 and 59 years old who received the Ad26.COV2.S COVID-19 vaccine or a placebo.

This clone was detected a few times. The chain uses TRBV7-9 and TRBJ2-3, with D hard to call. Germline V gene lookup returns CDR1 SEHNR and CDR2 FQNEAQ (reference sequence). This CDR3 has 16 amino acids. V was shortened by 2 bases and J by 0 bases, with 12 bases between the two germline ends. This CDR3 reads CASSLLPTASTDTQYF. The CDR3 region has the DNA TGTGCCAGCAGCTTACTCCCTACCGCTAGCACAGATACGCAGTATTTT. Supplemented by reference TRBV7-9 and TRBJ2-3, the full variable domain reads DTGVSQNPRHKITKRGQNVTFRCDPISEHNRLYWYRQTLGQGPEFLTYFQNEAQLEKSRLLSDRFSAERPKGSFSTLEIQRTEQGDSAMYLCASSLLPTASTDTQYFGPGTRLTVL.

In this sample, this clone turned up once. The chain uses TRBV14 and TRBJ2-7; D is undetermined. CDR3 size: 13 residues. The germline V and J ends were trimmed by 0 bases and 12 bases, with 15 bases remaining between them. Germline lookup yields CDR1 SGHDN and CDR2 FVKESK. The CDR3 region is CASSQEKTISRYF. Here the CDR3 DNA reads TGTGCCAGCAGCCAAGAGAAGACAATTTCTCGGTACTTC.

The J gene is TRBJ2-3, the V gene TRBV5-1, with 8 bases lining up with TRBD2. CDR3 length: 14 residues. Germline V lookup: CDR1 SGHRS, CDR2 YFSETQ. V gave up 2 bases and J gave up 4 bases; unmatched junction bases: 3. CDR3 residues: CASSFSGEADTQYF. CDR3 DNA: TGCGCCAGCAGCTTTAGCGGGGAGGCAGATACGCAGTATTTT.

This clone was counted once. The chain carries TRBV9 and TRBJ1-1; perhaps TRBD1 as D (5 bases). Trimming pared 0 bases from V and 2 bases from J, leaving 14 bases between. Germline-derived CDR1 and CDR2 are SGDLS and YYNGEE. The CDR3 has 16 residues. Written as DNA, the CDR3 is TGTGCCAGCAGCGTAGGGGACGGGAATCTTAACACTGAAGCTTTCTTT. Translation gives CASSVGDGNLNTEAFF.